Presented here are 24 T cell receptor beta chains from one specimen sequenced in a study of T cells after yellow fever vaccination (dated by TCRdb to the late 2010s). Library creation used 5' RACE. The run used an Illumina NovaSeq 6000. TCRdb redid the processing of the public reads, applying fastp at Q25 and MiXCR, and retained in-frame beta chains. A single entry per CDR3 protein holds the most common genes and DNA from its merged rows. In this sample the table shows approximately 330,000 distinct CDR3 sequences, approximately 12% of which occur a single time. Together, the top ten hold about 3% of the sample. According to the study, the label for this sample's treatment or condition signals: live attenuated yellow fever vaccine strain. This material consisted of CD4+ T cells sorted from PBMCs, taken 15 days after the yellow fever booster vaccination. The receptor source for this set is a man between 18 and 29 years old who received the YFV17D yellow fever vaccine.

DNA for the CDR3: TGTGCCAGCAGTCGCCTCGGCGGGGGCGGTCAGCCCCAGCATTTT. Encoded protein: CASSRLGGGGQPQHF. This chain links TRBV12-3 or TRBV12-4 with TRBJ1-5; tentatively, D is TRBD1 (6 bases). CDR3 size: 15 residues. Trimming pared 5 bases from V and 6 bases from J, leaving 17 bases between.

The genes are TRBV3-1 and TRBJ2-1; 9 nucleotides agree with TRBD2. This CDR3 region has 15 residues. Germline V CDR1 and CDR2: LGHDT, YNNKEL (reference sequence). J lost 4 bases, V lost 1 base, and 2 bases had no gene match. The CDR3 loop is CASSQGTSEYNEQFF. The CDR3, as DNA: TGTGCCAGCAGCCAAGGGACTAGCGAATACAATGAGCAGTTCTTC.

The rearrangement joins TRBV4-1 to TRBJ1-6, with D hard to call. The CDR3 runs 13 residues. V was clipped by 4 bases and J by 8 bases, with 9 bases between them. CDR1 is MGHRA and CDR2 is YSYEKL in the germline V gene. The CDR3 bases are TGCGCCAGCAGCCGCAAGTGGGATTCACCCCTCCACTTT. Translation gives CASSRKWDSPLHF.

This clonotype was found a few times. The chain has TRBV21-1 and TRBJ2-1; the table's D call, TRBD2, has no DNA check behind it. TRBV21-1 is a recognized pseudogene. The CDR3 runs 17 residues. The CDR3 bases are TGTGCCAGCAGCACCCGGACTAGCGGGGGGGCCCTTAATGAGCAGTTCTTC. As protein: CASSTRTSGGALNEQFF.

This clonotype occurred a few times. Its ends do not fully match the called genes, so a read error is possible. The chain is built from TRBV7-7 and TRBJ2-1; 11 nucleotides agree with TRBD1. The germline gives CDR1 SSHAT, CDR2 FNYEAQ (reference sequence). This CDR3 is 15 amino acids long. CDR3 nucleotides: TGTGCTAGCAGCAAAGGGACAGGGGGACACAATGAGCAGTTCTTC. It codes for CASSKGTGGHNEQFF.

This clonotype was seen only a few times. The genes are TRBV6-5 and TRBJ2-1, with TRBD2 matching 11 bases. Germline loops: CDR1 MNHEY, CDR2 SVGAGI. The CDR3 sequence is 16 residues long. The J segment lost 7 bases and the V segment lost 2 bases, leaving 7 bases of the junction unmatched. The CDR3 protein is CASSYPTRTSGNEQFF. The CDR3 region has the DNA TGTGCCAGCAGTTACCCGACCCGGACTAGCGGGAATGAGCAGTTCTTC.

This clonotype was counted only a few times. The V call is TRBV14, the J call TRBJ2-4; 7 bases fit TRBD1. The V gene end was trimmed by 1 base and the J gene end by 3 bases; junction bases not matched to a gene: 6. Per the germline V gene, CDR1 is SGHDN and CDR2 is FVKESK. The CDR3 is 16 residues long. The CDR3 spells CASSQGPGQLKNIQYF. The DNA of the CDR3 is TGTGCCAGCAGCCAAGGTCCGGGACAGCTCAAAAACATTCAGTACTTC.

This clonotype was counted between two and nine times. The V gene is TRBV6-5, the J gene TRBJ1-4, with 10 bases lining up with TRBD1. The CDR3 sequence is 16 residues long. V trimming: 6 bases; J trimming: 5 bases; junction bases outside the gene matches: 9. CDR1 and CDR2 from the germline V gene are MNHEY and SVGAGI. The CDR3 region is CASRRQGAKSNEKLFF. The CDR3 DNA reads TGTGCCAGCAGACGACAGGGGGCGAAGTCGAATGAAAAACTGTTTTTT.

This clonotype occurred a few times. This chain uses TRBV4-3 with TRBJ1-5; D gene uncertain. The CDR3 loop spans 15 amino acids. V dropped 4 bases and J dropped 4 bases, with 14 bases sitting between them. Germline-derived CDR1 and CDR2 are LGHNA and YSLEER. The DNA for the CDR3 is TGCGCCAGCAGCCCAGGTGACGGGAGGAATCAGCCCCAGCATTTT. Translated, it gives CASSPGDGRNQPQHF.

This clonotype was counted only a few times. The chain couples TRBV6-2 or TRBV6-3 to TRBJ2-2; 8 bases fit TRBD1. Looked up from germline, CDR1 is MNHEY and CDR2 is SVGEGT. V was pared by 5 bases and J by 6 bases, with 8 bases of the junction left unmatched. CDR3 length equals 15 residues. The CDR3 nucleotides read TGTGCCAGCAGTCCCTGGACAGGGTATTCCGGGGAGCTGTTTTTT. It translates to CASSPWTGYSGELFF.

This clonotype was seen a handful of times. The J gene is TRBJ2-5, the V gene TRBV5-1; 8 bases match TRBD2. The CDR3 extends over 17 amino acids. Unmatched junction bases numbered 11, after V lost 0 bases and J lost 4 bases. Germline V CDR1 and CDR2: SGHRS, YFSETQ. Here the CDR3 DNA reads TGCGCCAGCAGCTTGGCCGCGCGGGGGGACGACCGAGAGACCCAGTACTTC. As protein: CASSLAARGDDRETQYF.

This clonotype turned up a few times. J is TRBJ2-2 and V is TRBV7-9; D possibly corresponds to TRBD1 (5 bases). V gave up 5 bases and J gave up 2 bases, with 18 bases separating them. CDR1 is SEHNR and CDR2 is FQNEAQ in the germline V gene (reference sequence). This CDR3 contains 17 residues. The CDR3 protein is CASSTTQGPTNTGELFF. The CDR3 nucleotides are TGTGCCAGCAGCACGACCCAGGGTCCCACTAACACCGGGGAGCTGTTTTTT.

The chain employs TRBV6-6 and TRBJ2-2, with D uncertain. This CDR3 is 14 amino acids long. The germline V and J ends were trimmed by 5 bases and 5 bases, with 12 bases remaining between them. The V gene's germline CDR1 is MNHNY and CDR2 SVGAGI (reference sequence). CDR3 in amino acids: CASSAALNTGELFF. The CDR3 region has the DNA TGTGCCAGCAGTGCCGCCCTGAATACCGGGGAGCTGTTTTTT.

The CDR3 sequence: CASTLERGGQFF. CDR3 nucleotides: TGTGCCAGCACCCTCGAGCGTGGAGGGCAGTTCTTC. The chain carries TRBV11-2 and TRBJ2-1; TRBD2 might be the D (5 bases). The V gene's germline CDR1 is SGHAT and CDR2 FQNNGV. The ends were cut back, 7 bases at V and 12 bases at J, with 16 bases in the middle. The CDR3 is made up of 12 amino acids.

This clonotype has a handful of counts. A read error may account for a junction end that differs from germline. The V call is TRBV19, the J call TRBJ1-3; weak D call: TRBD1 (5 bases). CDR1 is LNHDA and CDR2 is SQIVND in the germline V gene (reference sequence). The CDR3 spans 14 residues. CDR3 bases: TGTGCAAGTACAAGGGGCAGGAGTGGAAACACCATATATTTT. Amino acid sequence: CASTRGRSGNTIYF.

This clonotype showed up just a few times. V gene TRBV12-3 or TRBV12-4 combines with J gene TRBJ1-5, with 7 bases lining up with TRBD1. Trimming at V came to 6 bases and at J to 1 base, leaving 6 bases not matched to a gene. The CDR3 contains 15 residues. The CDR3 region has the DNA TGTGCCAGCAGGTTGGACAGGTTCAGCAATCAGCCCCAGCATTTT. Translation gives CASRLDRFSNQPQHF.

This clonotype was detected a few times. This chain uses TRBV20-1 with TRBJ2-1; TRBD1 matches at 10 bases. V lost 4 bases and J lost 6; bases outside the gene matches: 9. CDR1 is DFQATT, CDR2 SNEGSKA, per germline (reference sequence). CDR3 length: 15 amino acids. The CDR3, as DNA: TGCAGTGCTACACCCGGGACAGGGGAATCCAATGAGCAGTTCTTC. Translated: CSATPGTGESNEQFF.

The chain uses TRBV7-2 and TRBJ2-1; D is undetermined. The CDR3 is 13 amino acids. Deletions cut 1 base from V and 5 bases from J, with 6 bases between. Germline CDR1 SGHTA, CDR2 FQGNSA. In DNA form, the CDR3 reads TGTGCCAGCAGCTTAGTTGCGGACAATGAGCAGTTCTTC. Translating it yields CASSLVADNEQFF.

This clonotype has a handful of counts. The chain uses TRBV4-3 and TRBJ2-7; D remains unclear. There are 15 residues in the CDR3. The germline gives CDR1 LGHNA, CDR2 YSLEER. Trimming left V 0 bases short and J 5 bases short, with 14 bases between. This CDR3 is CASSQERRSWNEQYF. DNA for the CDR3: TGCGCCAGCAGCCAAGAGAGGCGAAGCTGGAACGAGCAGTACTTC.

This clonotype showed up many times. The chain couples TRBV5-1 to TRBJ2-3, with unresolved D. The CDR3 contains 12 residues. Germline assignment: CDR1 SGHRS and CDR2 YFSETQ. Trimming left V 4 bases short and J 7 bases short, with 10 bases between. This CDR3 is CASSPKINTQYF. The CDR3 DNA sequence: TGCGCCAGCAGCCCGAAGATCAATACGCAGTATTTT. Using reference TRBV5-1 and TRBJ2-3 for the parts outside the CDR3, the full variable domain is KAGVTQTPRYLIKTRGQQVTLSCSPISGHRSVSWYQQTPGQGLQFLFEYFSETQRNKGNFPGRFSGRQFSNSRSEMNVSTLELGDSALYLCASSPKINTQYFGPGTRLTVL.

This clonotype was counted between two and nine times. The junction shows a germline mismatch at one end, possibly a read error. The chain carries TRBV7-7 and TRBJ2-5, with 8 bases that match TRBD1. Germline V gene data show CDR1 as SSHAT and CDR2 as FNYEAQ (reference sequence). CDR3 length: 15 residues. The CDR3 nucleotides are TGTGCTAGCAGCTCCGGACAGGGAACCCAAGAGACCCAGTACTTC. Translation gives CASSSGQGTQETQYF.

This clonotype was observed a few times. This chain connects TRBV20-1 to TRBJ2-3; D unresolved. The germline V and J ends were trimmed by 0 bases and 4 bases, with 14 bases remaining between them. The CDR3 totals 15 residues. Germline V lookup: CDR1 DFQATT, CDR2 SNEGSKA (reference sequence). CDR3 region: CSARDPTVVADTQYF. The CDR3 DNA sequence: TGCAGTGCTAGAGATCCGACTGTGGTCGCAGATACGCAGTATTTT.

This clonotype was recorded a few times. This chain uses TRBV11-1 with TRBJ2-5; tentative D call: TRBD2 (6 bases). CDR1 is SGHAT, CDR2 FQDESV, per germline (reference sequence). The CDR3 consists of 14 residues. Deletions cut 2 bases from V and 4 bases from J, with 11 bases between. The CDR3 region is CASSLFRGGETQYF. In DNA, the CDR3 is TGTGCCAGCAGCTTATTCCGGGGAGGAGAGACCCAGTACTTC.

The chain employs TRBV4-2 and TRBJ1-1; weak D call: TRBD1 (5 bases). Trimming shortened V by 0 bases and J by 6 bases, and 17 bases separated the two germline ends. This CDR3 is built from 16 residues. Germline V gives CDR1 LGHNA, CDR2 YNFKEQ. The CDR3 DNA sequence: TGTGCCAGCAGCCAAGATCAGCGGCAGGGTCCGCCTGAAGCTTTCTTT. Translating gives CASSQDQRQGPPEAFF.